The rows below give T cell receptor beta chains drawn from one sample of a study. TCRdb re-derived calls from the 5' RACE reads in MiXCR, one entry per CDR3 protein. The top ten clones hold about 5.3% of a sample with over 8,000 distinct CDR3 sequences, roughly 34% of them seen once. Sequencing was performed on Tregs sorted from blood. The receptors here all came from a female donor with breast cancer. CDR3s include the opening cysteine and the closing phenylalanine or tryptophan. The size of a clone is reported for some rows only, either as once, few or many, or as a class for expanded clones.

v_call,j_call,clone_size,cdr3_aa
TRBV10-3,TRBJ1-5,few,CAISLGDNQPQHF
TRBV20-1,TRBJ2-2,few,CSALTRQGTGELFF
TRBV7-2,TRBJ1-1,.,CASSLDSLLGNTQAFF
TRBV5-1,TRBJ1-4,few,CASSLNPATNEKLFF
TRBV28,TRBJ2-3,.,CASIPRRGMGLGGMQYF
TRBV7-9,TRBJ2-7,medium-sized,CASSLGGHEQYF
TRBV7-8,TRBJ1-2,medium-sized,CASSPALTGSIGYTF
TRBV7-9,TRBJ2-2,.,CASSLGGTSRELFF
TRBV12-3/TRBV12-4,TRBJ2-1,.,CASRFSHEQFF
TRBV10-3,TRBJ1-5,.,CAISEQGPHNQPQHF
TRBV6-6,TRBJ1-1,.,CASSYEEQNTEAFF
TRBV12-3/TRBV12-4,TRBJ1-5,.,CASSQGRYSNQPQHF
TRBV20-1,TRBJ1-5,few,CSARVIRGRQPQHF
TRBV12-3/TRBV12-4,TRBJ1-5,.,CASSLTLASNQPQHF
TRBV6-6,TRBJ1-5,few,CASSLDSLSQHF
TRBV5-4,TRBJ2-3,.,CASSSGLVVSDTQYF
TRBV27,TRBJ2-1,few,CASSENPPSPWHEQFF
TRBV6-6,TRBJ1-1,medium-sized,CASSYGSAHTEAFF
TRBV30,TRBJ2-5,.,CAWSARQETQYF
TRBV3-1,TRBJ2-2,few,CASSQAASSGRRKTNTGELFF
TRBV7-9,TRBJ2-5,few,CASSLHSRGETQYF
TRBV24-1,TRBJ2-5,medium-sized,CATSDPSTSGRSETQYF
TRBV5-1,TRBJ2-3,.,CASSLSLQGDTQYF
TRBV20-1,TRBJ1-4,.,CSAPAKGFSDEELFF
TRBV6-5,TRBJ2-5,large,CASSYTVLGGTQYF
TRBV24-1,TRBJ2-3,.,CATGREGDTQYF
TRBV5-1,TRBJ2-1,.,CASSLGGTSTNEQFF
TRBV7-2,TRBJ2-1,medium-sized,CASSGRTRQFF